The text below deals with one TCR beta chain. Some clones are missing from TCRdb's copy, which holds only in-frame ones; the method was immunoSEQ multiplex PCR. The table records about 270,000 clones, 86% of them present only once. These data are taken from a study of blood T cell repertoires in COVID-19. The CDR3 length is 16 residues. V was clipped by 7 bases and J by 6 bases, with 24 bases between them. Germline V lookup: CDR1 SNHLY, CDR2 FYNNEI. Sample: PBMCs or T cells enriched from blood (not recorded which). This TCR was recovered from a young man who had recovered from COVID-19. This chain joins TRBV2 and TRBJ1-2, with D possibly matching TRBD1 (6 bases). The CDR3 reads CASTDLPTRRQDGYTF. The DNA of the CDR3 is TGTGCCAGCACCGATTTACCCACCCGCCGACAGGATGGCTACACCTTC.